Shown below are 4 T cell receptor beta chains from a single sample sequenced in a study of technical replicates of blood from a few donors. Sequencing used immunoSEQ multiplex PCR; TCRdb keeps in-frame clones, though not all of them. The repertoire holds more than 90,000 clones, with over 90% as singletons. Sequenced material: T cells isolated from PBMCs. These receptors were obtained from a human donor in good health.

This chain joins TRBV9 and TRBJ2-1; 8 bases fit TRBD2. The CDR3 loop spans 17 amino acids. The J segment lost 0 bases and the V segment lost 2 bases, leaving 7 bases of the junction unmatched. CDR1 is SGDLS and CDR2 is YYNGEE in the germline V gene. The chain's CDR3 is CASSVPGGMDSYNEQFF. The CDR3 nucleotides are TGTGCCAGCAGCGTTCCGGGAGGGATGGACTCCTACAATGAGCAGTTCTTC.

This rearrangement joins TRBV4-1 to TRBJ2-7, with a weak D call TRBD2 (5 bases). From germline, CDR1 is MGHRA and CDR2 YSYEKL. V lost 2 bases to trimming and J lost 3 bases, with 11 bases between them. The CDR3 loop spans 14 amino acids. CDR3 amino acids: CASSQRADYYEQYF. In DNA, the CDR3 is TGCGCCAGCAGCCAACGGGCAGACTACTACGAGCAGTACTTC.

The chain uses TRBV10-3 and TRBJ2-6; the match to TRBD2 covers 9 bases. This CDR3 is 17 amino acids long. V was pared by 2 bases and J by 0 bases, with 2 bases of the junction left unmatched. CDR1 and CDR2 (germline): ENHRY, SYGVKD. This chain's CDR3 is CAISEPAGGSGANVLTF. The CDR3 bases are TGTGCCATCAGTGAGCCAGCGGGGGGCTCTGGGGCCAACGTCCTGACTTTC.

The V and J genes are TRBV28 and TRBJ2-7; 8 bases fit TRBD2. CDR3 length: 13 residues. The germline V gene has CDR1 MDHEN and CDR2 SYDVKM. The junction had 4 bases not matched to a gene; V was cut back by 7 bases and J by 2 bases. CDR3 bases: TGTGCCAGCACAAGTAGCGGGACCTACGAGCAGTACTTC. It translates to CASTSSGTYEQYF.